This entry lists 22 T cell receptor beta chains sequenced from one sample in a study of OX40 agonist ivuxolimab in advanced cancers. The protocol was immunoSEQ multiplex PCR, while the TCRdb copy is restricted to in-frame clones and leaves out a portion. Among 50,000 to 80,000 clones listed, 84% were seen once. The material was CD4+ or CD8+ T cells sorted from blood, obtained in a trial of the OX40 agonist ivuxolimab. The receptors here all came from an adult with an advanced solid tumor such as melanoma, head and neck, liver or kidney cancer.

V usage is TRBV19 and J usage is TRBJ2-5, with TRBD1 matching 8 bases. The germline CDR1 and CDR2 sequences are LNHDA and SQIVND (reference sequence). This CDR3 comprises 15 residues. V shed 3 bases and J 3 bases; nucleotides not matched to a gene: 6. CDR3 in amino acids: CASSMGGQAEETQYF. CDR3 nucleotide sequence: TGTGCCAGTAGTATGGGGGGACAGGCCGAAGAGACCCAGTACTTC.

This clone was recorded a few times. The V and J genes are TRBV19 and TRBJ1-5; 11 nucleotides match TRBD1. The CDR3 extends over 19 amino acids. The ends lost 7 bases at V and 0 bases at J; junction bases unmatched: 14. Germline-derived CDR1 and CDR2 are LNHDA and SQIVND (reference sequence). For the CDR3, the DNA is TGTGCCAGTAACAACCCAGGGGACAGGGGGTCACATAGCAATCAGCCCCAGCATTTT. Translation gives CASNNPGDRGSHSNQPQHF.

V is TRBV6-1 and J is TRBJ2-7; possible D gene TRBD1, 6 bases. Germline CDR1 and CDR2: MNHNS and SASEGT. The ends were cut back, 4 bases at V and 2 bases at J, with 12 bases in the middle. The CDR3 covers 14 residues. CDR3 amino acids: CASSVRTATYEQYF. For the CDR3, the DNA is TGTGCCAGCAGTGTAAGGACAGCCACCTACGAGCAGTACTTC.

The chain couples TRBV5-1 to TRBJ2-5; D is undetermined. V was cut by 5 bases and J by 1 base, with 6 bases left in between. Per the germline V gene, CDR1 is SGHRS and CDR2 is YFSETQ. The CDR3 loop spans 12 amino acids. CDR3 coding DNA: TGCGCCAGCAGTAGAACCCAAGAGACCCAGTACTTC. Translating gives CASSRTQETQYF.

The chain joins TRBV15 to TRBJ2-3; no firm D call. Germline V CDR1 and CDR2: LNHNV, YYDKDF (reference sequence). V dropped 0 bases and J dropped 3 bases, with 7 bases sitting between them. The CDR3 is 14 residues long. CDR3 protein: CATSREPVTDTQYF. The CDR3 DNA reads TGTGCCACCAGCAGAGAACCCGTTACAGATACGCAGTATTTT.

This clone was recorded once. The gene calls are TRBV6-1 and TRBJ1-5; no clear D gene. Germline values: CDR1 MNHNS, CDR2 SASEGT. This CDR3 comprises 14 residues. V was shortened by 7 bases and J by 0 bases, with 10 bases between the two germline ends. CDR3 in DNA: TGTGCCAGCACTCCAAGCGGTAGCAATCAGCCCCAGCATTTT. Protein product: CASTPSGSNQPQHF.

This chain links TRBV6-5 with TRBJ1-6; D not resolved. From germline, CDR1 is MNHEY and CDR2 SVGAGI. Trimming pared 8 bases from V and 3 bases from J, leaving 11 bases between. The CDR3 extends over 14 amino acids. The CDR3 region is CASSRFGYNSPLHF. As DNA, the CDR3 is TGTGCCAGCTCAAGGTTTGGCTATAATTCACCCCTCCACTTT.

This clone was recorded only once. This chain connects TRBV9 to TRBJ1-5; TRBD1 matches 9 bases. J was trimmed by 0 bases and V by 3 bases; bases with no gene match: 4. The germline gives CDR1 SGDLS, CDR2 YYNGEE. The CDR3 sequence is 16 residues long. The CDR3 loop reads CASSAGTGISNQPQHF. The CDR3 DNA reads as TGTGCCAGCAGCGCCGGGACAGGGATTAGCAATCAGCCCCAGCATTTT.

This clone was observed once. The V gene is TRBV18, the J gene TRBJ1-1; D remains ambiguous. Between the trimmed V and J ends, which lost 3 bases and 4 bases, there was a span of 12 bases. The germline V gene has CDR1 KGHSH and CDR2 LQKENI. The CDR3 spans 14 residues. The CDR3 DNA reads TGTGCCAGCTCACCGACGAAAGTGGGCACTGAAGCTTTCTTT. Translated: CASSPTKVGTEAFF. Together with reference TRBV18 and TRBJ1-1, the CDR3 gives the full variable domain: NAGVMQNPRHLVRRRGQEARLRCSPMKGHSHVYWYRQLPEEGLKFMVYLQKENIIDESGMPKERFSAEFPKEGPSILRIQQVVRGDSAAYFCASSPTKVGTEAFFGQGTRLTVV.

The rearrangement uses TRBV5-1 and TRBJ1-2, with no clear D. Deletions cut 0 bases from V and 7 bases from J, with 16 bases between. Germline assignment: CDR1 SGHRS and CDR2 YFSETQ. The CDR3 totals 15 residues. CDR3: CASSLDRGYSTGYTF. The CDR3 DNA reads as TGCGCCAGCAGCTTGGATCGGGGATATTCCACTGGCTACACCTTC.

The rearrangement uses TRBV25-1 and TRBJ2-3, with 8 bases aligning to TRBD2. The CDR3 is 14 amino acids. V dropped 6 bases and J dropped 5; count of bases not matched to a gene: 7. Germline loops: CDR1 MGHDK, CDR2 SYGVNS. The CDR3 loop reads CASSHSGKGDTQYF. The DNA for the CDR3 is TGTGCCAGCAGCCATAGCGGGAAGGGAGATACGCAGTATTTT.

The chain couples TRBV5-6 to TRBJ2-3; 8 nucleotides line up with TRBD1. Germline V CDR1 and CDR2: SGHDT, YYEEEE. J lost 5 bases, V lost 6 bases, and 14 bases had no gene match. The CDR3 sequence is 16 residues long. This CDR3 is CASTHIQDRGGDTQYF. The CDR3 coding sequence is TGTGCCAGCACACACATCCAAGACAGGGGAGGAGATACGCAGTATTTT.

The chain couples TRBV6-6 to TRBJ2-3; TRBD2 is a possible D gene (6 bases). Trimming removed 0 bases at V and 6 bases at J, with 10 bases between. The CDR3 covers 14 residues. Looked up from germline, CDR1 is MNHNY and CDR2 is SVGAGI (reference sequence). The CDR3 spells CASSYSTGVDTQYF. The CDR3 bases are TGTGCCAGCAGTTACTCCACGGGGGTGGATACGCAGTATTTT.

CDR3: CASRPLVGSIAKNIQYF. DNA of the CDR3: TGTGCCAGCAGACCCCTGGTTGGTTCCATAGCCAAAAACATTCAGTACTTC. The V gene is TRBV11-2, the J gene TRBJ2-4; D is unresolved. CDR1 and CDR2 (germline): SGHAT, FQNNGV. V dropped 6 bases and J dropped 0 bases, with 18 bases sitting between them. The CDR3 totals 17 residues.

CDR3 sequence reads: CASSLRTKRANEQFF. CDR3 DNA sequence: TGTGCCAGCAGCCTCAGGACAAAGCGGGCCAATGAGCAGTTCTTC. The chain is built from TRBV27 and TRBJ2-1, with a tentative D call TRBD2 (6 bases). The CDR3 covers 15 residues. CDR1 MNHEY and CDR2 SMNVEV come from the germline V gene (reference sequence). V was trimmed by 6 bases and J by 6 bases, leaving 18 bases between them.

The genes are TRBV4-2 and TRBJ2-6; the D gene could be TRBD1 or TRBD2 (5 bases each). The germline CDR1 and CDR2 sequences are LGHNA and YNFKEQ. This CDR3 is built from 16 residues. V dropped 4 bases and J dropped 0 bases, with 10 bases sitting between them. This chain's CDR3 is CASSPRGNSGANVLTF. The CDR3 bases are TGTGCCAGCAGCCCCCGGGGCAACTCTGGGGCCAACGTCCTGACTTTC.

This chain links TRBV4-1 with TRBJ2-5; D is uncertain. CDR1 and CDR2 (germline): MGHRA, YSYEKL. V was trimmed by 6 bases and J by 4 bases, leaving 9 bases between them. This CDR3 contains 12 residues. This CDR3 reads CASRDLSETQYF. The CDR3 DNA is TGCGCCAGCAGGGACCTATCAGAGACCCAGTACTTC.

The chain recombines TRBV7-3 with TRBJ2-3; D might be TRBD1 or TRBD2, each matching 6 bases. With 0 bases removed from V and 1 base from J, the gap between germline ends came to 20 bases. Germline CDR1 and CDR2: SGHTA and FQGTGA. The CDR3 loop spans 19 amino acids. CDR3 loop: CASSLTGHRDWLGTDTQYF. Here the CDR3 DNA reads TGTGCCAGCAGCTTAACTGGTCACAGGGACTGGTTGGGCACAGATACGCAGTATTTT.

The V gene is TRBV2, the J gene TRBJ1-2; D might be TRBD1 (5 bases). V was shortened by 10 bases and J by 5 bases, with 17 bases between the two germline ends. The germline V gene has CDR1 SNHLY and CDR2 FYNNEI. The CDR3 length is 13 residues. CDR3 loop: CANAGGNDYGYTF. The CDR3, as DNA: TGTGCCAACGCCGGGGGGAACGATTATGGCTACACCTTC.

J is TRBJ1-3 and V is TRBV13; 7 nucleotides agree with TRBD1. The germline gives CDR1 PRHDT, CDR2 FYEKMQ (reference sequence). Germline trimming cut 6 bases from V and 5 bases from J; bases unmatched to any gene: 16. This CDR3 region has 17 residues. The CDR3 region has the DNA TGTGCCAGCAGGACAGGGACTGGGGGCGCTGGTAGAAACACCATATATTTT. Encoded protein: CASRTGTGGAGRNTIYF.

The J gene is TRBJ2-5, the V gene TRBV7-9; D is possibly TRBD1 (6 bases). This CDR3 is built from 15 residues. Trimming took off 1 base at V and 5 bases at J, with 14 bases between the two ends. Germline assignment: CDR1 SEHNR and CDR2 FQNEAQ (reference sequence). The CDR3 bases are TGTGCCAGCAGCTTAGTCGACAGGTTTGGGGAGACCCAGTACTTC. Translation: CASSLVDRFGETQYF.

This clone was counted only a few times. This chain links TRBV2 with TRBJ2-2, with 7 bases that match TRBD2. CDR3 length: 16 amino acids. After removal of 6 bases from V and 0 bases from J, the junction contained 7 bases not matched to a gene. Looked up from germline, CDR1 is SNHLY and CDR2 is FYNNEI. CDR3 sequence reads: CASSGSGNSNTGELFF. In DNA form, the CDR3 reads TGTGCCAGCAGCGGCAGCGGGAACTCGAACACCGGGGAGCTGTTTTTT.